A single TCR beta chain is shown here with its context. The antigen remains unidentified. This record comes from a study of CD8+ T cells in alopecia areata. Whole-study context: Tofacitinib continued for 6 to 18 months and was then withheld for 6 months.

Peripheral blood samples and lesional scalp punch biopsies were obtained from alopecia areata patients. CDR1 and CDR2 from the germline V gene are SEHNR and FQNEAQ (reference sequence). The V end was cut by 3 bases, the J end by 5 bases, with 10 bases between. The CDR3 covers 13 residues. RNA, once extracted, was reverse transcribed into cDNA for use as the sequencing template. Using immunoSEQ multiplex PCR, the repertoire was profiled, and TCRdb retains in-frame clones only, with some absent. Of about 140,000 clones in the sample, approximately 50% were seen once. Study findings and constraints: Normal skin's resident alphabeta T cells are sequenced alongside lesional scalp T cells.

The sample in question was CD4+ T cells sorted from blood, obtained at week 0. The receptor comes from a human donor with alopecia areata. The chain combines TRBV7-9 with TRBJ1-1; D gene unclear. The CDR3 DNA reads TGTGCCAGCAGCTTGAAGGCGGGGACTGAAGCTTTCTTT. It yields the protein CASSLKAGTEAFF.